This record covers a single T cell receptor beta chain. Its antigen remains unknown. This CDR3 contains 16 residues. From germline, CDR1 is SNHLY and CDR2 FYNNEI. Germline trimming cut 7 bases from V and 5 bases from J; bases unmatched to any gene: 13. This record comes from a study of cytomegalovirus exposure and HLA in healthy donors. The PCR employed 60 Vbeta primers together with 13 Jbeta primers. Data came from immunoSEQ multiplex PCR; TCRdb stores just in-frame clones and leaves some out. This sample has about 93,000 clones; around 73% occur once, and the top ten carry 2.5% to 4%. Each donor was nominally healthy when sampled (though unrecorded immune exposures were likely). Findings and caveats of the study: Most TCR sequences were seen very rarely across donors, but some public TCRs occurred in many. Overall, roughly 160 TCR beta chains were annotated as cytomegalovirus-associated. In a later analysis, a genetic analysis reported fewer productive-TCR N-insertions in an Asian-associated ancestry cluster than the cohort average.

The TCR was taken from a woman in her 40s in good health and CMV-seronegative. Sequencing used PBMCs. The chain links TRBV2 to TRBJ2-1; 8 bases fit TRBD2. The CDR3 region is CASTRRGGERNNEQFF. As DNA, the CDR3 is TGTGCCAGCACCCGCCGGGGGGGGGAGCGAAACAATGAGCAGTTCTTC.